This T cell receptor (beta chain) was observed in a study of radiation and T cells in renal cell carcinoma. Worth noting for this clone: Its antigen is unidentified.

Measured with immunoSEQ multiplex PCR; TCRdb has only the in-frame clones, and not every one. This sample yields about 130,000 clones, of which about four fifths are seen a single time; approximately 5% belongs to the top ten. General study findings and limits: In blood, top tumor clones expanded by 2 weeks, shrinking by 4. Baseline intratumoral clonotype presence is unknown without pretreatment biopsies.

Time point meaning: blood 2 weeks post-SBRT. This sample's treatment: 15 Gy SBRT to primary tumor, nephrectomy 4 weeks later. Blood was sampled at baseline, 2 weeks and 4 weeks after SBRT. This sequence was found in a man aged 50 to 60 with renal cell carcinoma. This specimen consisted of blood, obtained from a patient whose treatment included radiotherapy and nephrectomy.

CDR3 protein: CASSSGQGNYGYTF. In nucleotides, the CDR3 is TGTGCCAGCTCATCGGGACAGGGTAACTATGGCTACACCTTC. The chain joins TRBV18 to TRBJ1-2, with 9 bases matching TRBD1. V lost 5 bases to trimming and J lost 1 base; unmatched junction nucleotides: 2. The germline CDR1 and CDR2 sequences are KGHSH and LQKENI. The CDR3 is 14 amino acids.